The source of this T cell receptor beta chain is a study of shared clonotypes between healthy human individuals. Study background: Donors had three CD4 naive, three CD4 memory, two CD8 naive and one CD8 memory plate apiece.

Trimming left V 1 base short and J 6 bases short, with 15 bases between. This CDR3 has 16 residues. The germline CDR1 and CDR2 sequences are LGHNA and YSLEER. Some clones are missing from TCRdb's copy, which holds only in-frame ones; the method was immunoSEQ multiplex PCR. The sample holds about 2.4 million clones, roughly 93% seen once. This clone was recorded only once. The TCR originated in a man aged 18 to 29 in good health. Some clones in this sample may be carry-over from other donors' samples. The source material was naive CD4+ T cells from PBMCs. Regarding subset: CD45RA+ positively selected. The chain joins TRBV4-3 to TRBJ2-2; possibly TRBD1 or TRBD2 for D (5 bases each). CDR3 protein: CASSQGGRILPGELFF. The CDR3 nucleotides read TGCGCCAGCAGCCAAGGGGGACGGATACTCCCCGGGGAGCTGTTTTTT.